This TCR beta chain was sequenced in a study of blood T cell repertoires in COVID-19. Study-level background: Spain, Italy and the United States supplied samples that represented acute and convalescent COVID-19.

CDR3 length equals 16 residues. The junction had 10 bases not matched to a gene; V was cut back by 4 bases and J by 6 bases. CDR1 and CDR2 (germline): MDHEN, SYDVKM. Per the original data handling: The assay estimated nucleated cells by amplifying reference gene primers. The repertoire was sequenced with immunoSEQ multiplex PCR; TCRdb's copy has only in-frame clones and lacks some. The V and J calls and clone size were taken over from that table, and D and trimming were inferred from the DNA. The sample contains a few hundred thousand clones, about 91% of which appear only once. Participants were placed into cohorts based on the clinical history they reported. Recovered status in Cohort 3 required two negative PCRs, clearance, or symptom resolution.

The TCR originated in a woman in her thirties or forties who had recovered from COVID-19. Sequencing was carried out using PBMCs or T cells enriched from blood (not recorded which). This chain joins TRBV28 and TRBJ1-4, with 8 bases that match TRBD1. The CDR3, as DNA: TGTGCCAGCAGTTCCCCCGACAGGGGAGTTGATGAAAAACTGTTTTTT. It is translated as CASSSPDRGVDEKLFF.